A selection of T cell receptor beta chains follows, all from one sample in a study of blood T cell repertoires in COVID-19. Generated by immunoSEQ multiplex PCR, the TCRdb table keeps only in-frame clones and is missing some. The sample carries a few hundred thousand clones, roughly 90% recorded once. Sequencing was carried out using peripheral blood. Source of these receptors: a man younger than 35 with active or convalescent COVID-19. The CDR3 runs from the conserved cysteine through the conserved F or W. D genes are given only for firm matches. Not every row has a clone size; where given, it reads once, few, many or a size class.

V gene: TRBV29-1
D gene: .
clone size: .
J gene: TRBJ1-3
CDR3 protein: CSAIVTGIRKGTGNTIYF
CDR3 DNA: TGCAGCGCCATAGTAACAGGGATTCGGAAGGGAACTGGAAACACCATATATTTT

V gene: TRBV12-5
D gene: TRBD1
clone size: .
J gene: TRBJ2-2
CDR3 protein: CASGLYTGDTGELFF
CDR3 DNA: TGTGCTAGTGGTCTTTATACAGGGGACACCGGGGAGCTGTTTTTT

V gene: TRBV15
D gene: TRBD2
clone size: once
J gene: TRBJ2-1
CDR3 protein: CATSRWPLAEYNEQFF
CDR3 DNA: TGTGCCACCAGCAGATGGCCCCTAGCGGAGTACAATGAGCAGTTCTTC

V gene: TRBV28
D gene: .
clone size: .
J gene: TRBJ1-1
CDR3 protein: CASSFIMGPPGGTEAFF
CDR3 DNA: TGTGCCAGCAGTTTTATTATGGGACCACCGGGGGGTACTGAAGCTTTCTTT

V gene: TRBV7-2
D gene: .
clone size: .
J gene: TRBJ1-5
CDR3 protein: CASTAGGLQPQHF
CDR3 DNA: TGTGCCAGCACCGCGGGGGGGCTTCAGCCCCAGCATTTT

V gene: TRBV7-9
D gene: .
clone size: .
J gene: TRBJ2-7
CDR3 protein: CASSFRGEQYF
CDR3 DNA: TGTGCCAGCAGCTTCAGGGGCGAGCAGTACTTC

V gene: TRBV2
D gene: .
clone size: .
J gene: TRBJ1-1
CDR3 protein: CASSVTENTEAFF
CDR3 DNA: TGTGCCAGCAGTGTAACAGAGAACACTGAAGCTTTCTTT

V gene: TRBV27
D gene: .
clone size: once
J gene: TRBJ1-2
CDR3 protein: CASSPDFFYGYTF
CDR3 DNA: TGTGCCAGCAGTCCAGACTTCTTCTATGGCTACACCTTC

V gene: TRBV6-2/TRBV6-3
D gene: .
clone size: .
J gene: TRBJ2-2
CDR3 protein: CASSFLTRTTNTGELFF
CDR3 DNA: TGTGCCAGCAGCTTCTTGACAAGGACTACGAACACCGGGGAGCTGTTTTTT

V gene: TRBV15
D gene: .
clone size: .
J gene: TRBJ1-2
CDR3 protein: CATSRGDLTGNYGYTF
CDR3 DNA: TGTGCCACCAGCAGAGGGGACTTGACGGGCAACTATGGCTACACCTTC

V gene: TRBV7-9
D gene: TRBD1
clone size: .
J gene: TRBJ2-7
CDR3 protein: CASSLVISGGTYEQYF
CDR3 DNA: TGTGCCAGCAGCTTAGTCATTTCAGGGGGCACCTACGAGCAGTACTTC

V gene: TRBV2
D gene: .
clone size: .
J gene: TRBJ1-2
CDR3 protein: CATKTGNYGYTF
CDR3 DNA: TGTGCCACCAAGACAGGAAACTATGGCTACACCTTC

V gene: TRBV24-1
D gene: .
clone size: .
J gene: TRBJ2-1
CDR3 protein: CATRPPGSYNEQFF
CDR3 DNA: TGTGCCACCAGACCCCCGGGCTCCTACAATGAGCAGTTCTTC

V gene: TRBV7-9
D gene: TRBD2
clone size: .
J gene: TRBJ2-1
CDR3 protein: CASSPRESGGYNEQFF
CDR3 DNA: TGTGCCAGCAGTCCTCGGGAGTCCGGGGGGTACAATGAGCAGTTCTTC

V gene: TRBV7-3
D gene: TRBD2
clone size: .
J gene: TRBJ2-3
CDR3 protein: CASSLLAGFFADTQYF
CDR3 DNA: TGTGCCAGCAGCTTACTAGCGGGGTTTTTCGCAGATACGCAGTATTTT